The clone carrying this TCR beta chain was observed many times. Antigen specificity is unknown. The sample originates from a study of T cells after yellow fever vaccination. Findings and caveats of the study: Re-detected after boosting: most primary clones, approximately 97% of CD4 and about 85% of CD8. Peaking faster, on day 5 versus 15, the secondary response was nonetheless weaker.

Trimming cost V 5 bases and J 6 bases; bases outside gene matches: 6. The CDR3 consists of 13 residues. The germline V gene has CDR1 DFQATT and CDR2 SNEGSKA (reference sequence). TCRdb re-called the 5' RACE reads with MiXCR, one entry per CDR3 protein. The table has hundreds of thousands of distinct CDR3 sequences, roughly an eighth seen once; the top ten hold more than 13%. This chain connects TRBV20-1 to TRBJ1-5, with 8 bases matching TRBD1. Sequenced material: PBMCs, taken on the day of the yellow fever booster vaccination. This receptor was identified in a man aged 25 to 40 who received the YFV17D yellow fever vaccine. CDR3 nucleotides: TGCAGTGCTCGCCAGGGGGCGGTTCAGCCCCAGCATTTT. It specifies CSARQGAVQPQHF.